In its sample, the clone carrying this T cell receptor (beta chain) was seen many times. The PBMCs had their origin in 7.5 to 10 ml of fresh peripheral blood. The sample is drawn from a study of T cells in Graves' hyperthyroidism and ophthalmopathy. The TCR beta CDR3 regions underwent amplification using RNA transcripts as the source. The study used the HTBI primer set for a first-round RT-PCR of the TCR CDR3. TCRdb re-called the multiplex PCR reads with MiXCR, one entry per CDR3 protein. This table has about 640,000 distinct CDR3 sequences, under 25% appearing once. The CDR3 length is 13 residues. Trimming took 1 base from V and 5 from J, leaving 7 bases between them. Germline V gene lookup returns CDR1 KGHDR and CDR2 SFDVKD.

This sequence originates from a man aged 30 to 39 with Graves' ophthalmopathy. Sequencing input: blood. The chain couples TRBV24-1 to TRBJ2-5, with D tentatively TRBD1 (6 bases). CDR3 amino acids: CATSDLGGETQYF. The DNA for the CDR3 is TGTGCCACCAGTGATTTAGGGGGTGAGACCCAGTACTTC.